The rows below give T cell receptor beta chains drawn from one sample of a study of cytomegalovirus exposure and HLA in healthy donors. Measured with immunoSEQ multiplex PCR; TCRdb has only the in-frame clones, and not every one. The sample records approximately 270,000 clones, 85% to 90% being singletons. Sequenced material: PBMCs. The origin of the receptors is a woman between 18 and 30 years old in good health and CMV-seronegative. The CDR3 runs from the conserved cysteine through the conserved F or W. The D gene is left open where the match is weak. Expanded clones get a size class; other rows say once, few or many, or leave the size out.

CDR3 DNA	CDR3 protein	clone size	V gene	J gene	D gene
TGTGCCAGCAGACATGGACGGACAATGGGAACTGAAGCTTTCTTT	CASRHGRTMGTEAFF	.	TRBV28	TRBJ1-1	.
TGTGCCAGCAGCCCCCAGGGGACAGATACGCAGTATTTT	CASSPQGTDTQYF	.	TRBV28	TRBJ2-3	.
TGCAGCGTCGGCCGCCGGGGGGAGATCACAGATACGCAGTATTTT	CSVGRRGEITDTQYF	.	TRBV29-1	TRBJ2-3	TRBD2
TGTGCCAGCAGTGACTCGGCTAGCGGGGGGCAAGAGACCCAGTACTTC	CASSDSASGGQETQYF	.	TRBV6-4	TRBJ2-5	TRBD2
TGCGCCAGCAGCCAAGCTACACAGTATCTAGCCAAAAACATTCAGTACTTC	CASSQATQYLAKNIQYF	.	TRBV4-1	TRBJ2-4	.
TGTGCCAGCAGCGGGGGAAGCCGGAACACTGAAGCTTTCTTT	CASSGGSRNTEAFF	.	TRBV27	TRBJ1-1	.
TGTGCCAGCAGTTTATACCAGGGGGCTCTGGGTGGCTACACCTTC	CASSLYQGALGGYTF	.	TRBV28	TRBJ1-2	TRBD1
TGCGCCAGCAGCCAAGGACAGGGAACGAAAAATCAGCCCCAGCATTTT	CASSQGQGTKNQPQHF	.	TRBV4-1	TRBJ1-5	TRBD1
TGCGCCAGCAGCGGCGGACAGGGGTTAGATACGCAGTATTTT	CASSGGQGLDTQYF	many	TRBV5-1	TRBJ2-3	TRBD1
TGTGCCAGCAGTTTACGTGGGGCAGGGAATCAGCCCCAGCATTTT	CASSLRGAGNQPQHF	.	TRBV28	TRBJ1-5	.
TGCGCCAGCAGCTTGCAGGGGGCAGCTAATGAAAAACTGTTTTTT	CASSLQGAANEKLFF	.	TRBV5-1	TRBJ1-4	TRBD1
TGTGCCAGCAGCCCACCCGGCGGGGGGCTTAGGTCCTATAATTCACCCCTCCACTTT	CASSPPGGGLRSYNSPLHF	.	TRBV28	TRBJ1-6	.
TGTGCCAGTAGTACTATCCCGGGGCAGGGAGGTCGAAATACGCAGTATTTT	CASSTIPGQGGRNTQYF	.	TRBV19	TRBJ2-3	.
TGTGCCAGCAGTTACAGAGAAGAAGCTTTCTTT	CASSYREEAFF	.	TRBV6-5	TRBJ1-1	.
TGTGCCAGGGGACAGGCGAGCTCCTACAATGAGCAGTTCTTC	CARGQASSYNEQFF	.	TRBV2	TRBJ2-1	TRBD1
TGTGCCAGCAGTCAGACAGGGGGCGGCTACGAGCAGTACTTC	CASSQTGGGYEQYF	.	TRBV6-5	TRBJ2-7	TRBD1
TGCGCCAGCAGTGAGTCTCGTGGGGGAGGTTTCACCGGGGAGCTGTTTTTT	CASSESRGGGFTGELFF	.	TRBV10-1	TRBJ2-2	.
TGCAGCGTTAATCTCGGAGCTGGAAACACCATATATTTT	CSVNLGAGNTIYF	.	TRBV29-1	TRBJ1-3	.
TGTGCCAGCAGCCAAGACCTGTCCGGTTTTGACAATGAGCAGTTCTTC	CASSQDLSGFDNEQFF	.	TRBV4-2	TRBJ2-1	.
TGTGCCAGTGGGACAGGGGTTGCCTACAATGAGCAGTTCTTC	CASGTGVAYNEQFF	.	TRBV19	TRBJ2-1	TRBD1
TGTGCCAGCAGTTACGTGCGATTTGCCTACGAGCAGTACTTC	CASSYVRFAYEQYF	.	TRBV6-5	TRBJ2-7	.
TGTGCCAGCAGTTACGTGCCGGGGGCCAAAAACATTCAGTACTTC	CASSYVPGAKNIQYF	.	TRBV6-5	TRBJ2-4	.
TGCGCCAGCAGCCATCAGATGTGGGATTTTGGGAGCGGGGAGCTGTTTTTT	CASSHQMWDFGSGELFF	.	TRBV4-1	TRBJ2-2	.
TGTGCCAGCTCACCTGCCTACAGGGGGAACACTGAAGCTTTCTTT	CASSPAYRGNTEAFF	.	TRBV18	TRBJ1-1	TRBD1
TGTGCCAGCAGCCCCCTGGGACAGGGTAACTATGGCTACACCTTC	CASSPLGQGNYGYTF	.	TRBV14	TRBJ1-2	TRBD1
TGTGCCAGTAGTGCCTCCGGGACTGCTGAGCAGTTCTTC	CASSASGTAEQFF	.	TRBV19	TRBJ2-1	.
TGTGCCAGCAGCTTAATTCAGTATCAGCCCCAGCATTTT	CASSLIQYQPQHF	.	TRBV7-8	TRBJ1-5	.
TGTGCCAGCAGTTTATCAAAGGGAGGGCAAGAGACCCAGTACTTC	CASSLSKGGQETQYF	few	TRBV28	TRBJ2-5	TRBD2
TGTGCCAGCAGTTACCAGGGGAAAGCTTTCTTT	CASSYQGKAFF	.	TRBV6-5	TRBJ1-1	.
TGTGCCAGTAGAGGTCCAGGGGCCTCGAACACTGAAGCTTTCTTT	CASRGPGASNTEAFF	.	TRBV19	TRBJ1-1	.
TGTGCCAGTAGTTACTCCTACGAGCAGTACTTC	CASSYSYEQYF	.	TRBV19	TRBJ2-7	.
TGTGCCAGCAGGGTACAGGGATGGAACACTGAAGCTTTCTTT	CASRVQGWNTEAFF	few	TRBV6-6	TRBJ1-1	.
TGTGCCAGCAGCCTCTCCGGGACAGGGGCTAACTATGGCTACACCTTC	CASSLSGTGANYGYTF	.	TRBV5-4	TRBJ1-2	TRBD1
TGTGCCAGTAGTATGCAGGGGCGTTCACATCAGCCCCAGCATTTT	CASSMQGRSHQPQHF	.	TRBV19	TRBJ1-5	.
TGTGCCAGCAGTTTCGACAGGGCGGCCTACGAGCAGTACTTC	CASSFDRAAYEQYF	.	TRBV6-5	TRBJ2-7	TRBD1
TGTGCCAGCAGCTTTCGTAGGGAGGATGGCTACACCTTC	CASSFRREDGYTF	.	TRBV7-2	TRBJ1-2	.
TGCAGCGTGGGCGGGGACGCAAAGGAGACCCAGTACTTC	CSVGGDAKETQYF	once	TRBV29-1	TRBJ2-5	.
TGTGCCAGCAGCGGTTTGACAGGCTCCTACAATGAGCAGTTCTTC	CASSGLTGSYNEQFF	.	TRBV9	TRBJ2-1	.
TGTGCCAGCAGCCTGAGACAGGGGGCGTACGAGCAGTACTTC	CASSLRQGAYEQYF	.	TRBV7-2	TRBJ2-7	TRBD1
TGCAGCGTGGGAGGACAGGGGAGCACCGGGGAGCTGTTTTTT	CSVGGQGSTGELFF	.	TRBV29-1	TRBJ2-2	TRBD1
TGTGCCAGCAGCTACGGGACAGGGGTATTATACGAGCAGTACTTC	CASSYGTGVLYEQYF	.	TRBV6-5	TRBJ2-7	TRBD1
TGTGCCAGCAGTCCAGGGGGTAGCAATCAGCCCCAGCATTTT	CASSPGGSNQPQHF	.	TRBV28	TRBJ1-5	TRBD1
TGCAGCGTTGAAGGAGCGGGGGTTTACAATGAGCAGTTCTTC	CSVEGAGVYNEQFF	once	TRBV29-1	TRBJ2-1	TRBD2
TGCGCCAGCAGCCAAGATCCTAGCGGGGGTTCCTACAATGAGCAGTTCTTC	CASSQDPSGGSYNEQFF	.	TRBV4-3	TRBJ2-1	TRBD2
TGTGCCATCCAGACAGGGCTTTCTTCACCCCTCCACTTT	CAIQTGLSSPLHF	.	TRBV10-3	TRBJ1-6	TRBD1
TGTGCCAGCTGGGGGCGGGGGGAAGAGACCCAGTACTTC	CASWGRGEETQYF	.	TRBV28	TRBJ2-5	TRBD2
TGTGCCAGCAGCTTAGGGACAGGGGCCTATGGCTACACCTTC	CASSLGTGAYGYTF	.	TRBV7-8	TRBJ1-2	TRBD1
TGTGCCAGCAGCTTATATCGGGGGGCCTACCAAGAGACCCAGTACTTC	CASSLYRGAYQETQYF	once	TRBV7-9	TRBJ2-5	.
TGTGCCAGTAACACAGCCTATAATTCACCCCTCCACTTT	CASNTAYNSPLHF	few	TRBV19	TRBJ1-6	.
TGTGCCAGTAGTAACAGGTTCAAAAATGAAAAACTGTTTTTT	CASSNRFKNEKLFF	.	TRBV19	TRBJ1-4	.
TGTGCCAGCAGGACCCCCCGGGACACAAATTTCCACTTT	CASRTPRDTNFHF	.	TRBV28	TRBJ1-6	.
TGTGCCAGCAGCCCTCGGACTGCTAACTATGGCTACACCTTC	CASSPRTANYGYTF	.	TRBV9	TRBJ1-2	.
TGTGCCAGTAGTGTCCTACGGCGGGGGGTAGATACGCAGTATTTT	CASSVLRRGVDTQYF	once	TRBV19	TRBJ2-3	TRBD2
TGTGCCAGCAGTCAACTAGCGAGAGAGACCCAGTACTTC	CASSQLARETQYF	.	TRBV7-8	TRBJ2-5	TRBD2
TGTGCCAGCAGCTCCCTACGCCGGACAGGGCCTAACTATGGCTACACCTTC	CASSSLRRTGPNYGYTF	.	TRBV11-2	TRBJ1-2	TRBD1
TGTGCTAGCAGCCTAAGCCTCTCTACCGGGGAGCTGTTTTTT	CASSLSLSTGELFF	.	TRBV7-7	TRBJ2-2	.